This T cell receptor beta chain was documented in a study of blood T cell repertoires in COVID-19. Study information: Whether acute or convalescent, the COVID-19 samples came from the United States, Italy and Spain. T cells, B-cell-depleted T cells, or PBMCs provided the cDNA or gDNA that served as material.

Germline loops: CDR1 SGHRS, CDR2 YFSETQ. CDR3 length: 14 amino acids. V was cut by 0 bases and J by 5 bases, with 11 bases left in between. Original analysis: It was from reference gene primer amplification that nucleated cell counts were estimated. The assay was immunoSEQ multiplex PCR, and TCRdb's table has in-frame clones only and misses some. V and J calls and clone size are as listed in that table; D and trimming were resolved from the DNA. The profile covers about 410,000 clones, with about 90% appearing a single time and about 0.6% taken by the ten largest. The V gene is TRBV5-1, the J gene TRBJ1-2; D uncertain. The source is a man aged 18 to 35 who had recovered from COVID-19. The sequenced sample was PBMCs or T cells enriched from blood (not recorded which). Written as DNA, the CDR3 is TGCGCCAGCAGCTTGGACAGCTCGTTATATGGCTACACCTTC. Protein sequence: CASSLDSSLYGYTF. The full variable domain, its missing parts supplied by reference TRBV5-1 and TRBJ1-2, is KAGVTQTPRYLIKTRGQQVTLSCSPISGHRSVSWYQQTPGQGLQFLFEYFSETQRNKGNFPGRFSGRQFSNSRSEMNVSTLELGDSALYLCASSLDSSLYGYTFGSGTRLTVV.